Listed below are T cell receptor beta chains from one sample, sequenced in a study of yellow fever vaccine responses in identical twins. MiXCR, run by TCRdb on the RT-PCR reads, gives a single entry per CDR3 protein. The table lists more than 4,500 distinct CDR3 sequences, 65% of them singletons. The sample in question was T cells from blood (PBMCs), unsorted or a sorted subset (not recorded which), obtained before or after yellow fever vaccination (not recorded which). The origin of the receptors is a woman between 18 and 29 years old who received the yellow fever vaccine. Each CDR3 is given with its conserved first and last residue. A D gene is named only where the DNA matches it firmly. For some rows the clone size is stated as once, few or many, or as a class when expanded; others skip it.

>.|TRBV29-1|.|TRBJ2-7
TGCAGCGTCACCACCCCTGAGGAGCAGTACTTC
CSVTTPEEQYF
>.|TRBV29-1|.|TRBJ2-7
TGCAGCGTTGAAGTAGGCGGACCGCCGTCCTACGAGCAGTACTTC
CSVEVGGPPSYEQYF
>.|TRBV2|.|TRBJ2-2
TGTGCCAGCAGTGGGACAGAGAACACCGGGGAGCTGTTTTTT
CASSGTENTGELFF
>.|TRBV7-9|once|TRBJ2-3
TGTGCCAGCAGCGAGGGATCCACAGATACGCAGTATTTT
CASSEGSTDTQYF
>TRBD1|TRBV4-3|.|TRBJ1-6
TGCGCCAGCAGCCAAGGACAGGGGGCGAATAATTCACCCCTCCACTTT
CASSQGQGANNSPLHF
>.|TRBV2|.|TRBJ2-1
TGTGCCAGCAGTGAGTCCCGGGAGCAGTTCTTC
CASSESREQFF
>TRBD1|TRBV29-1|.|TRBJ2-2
TGCAGCGTTGGGACAGGGCTCACCGGGGAGCTGTTTTTT
CSVGTGLTGELFF
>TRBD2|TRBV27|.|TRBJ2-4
TGTGCCAGCAGTACCTGGACTAGCGGGAAAAACATTCAGTACTTC
CASSTWTSGKNIQYF
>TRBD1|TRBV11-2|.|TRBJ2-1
TGTGCCAGCAGCCCCAAGCCTGGGACAGTCTACAATGAGCAGTTCTTC
CASSPKPGTVYNEQFF
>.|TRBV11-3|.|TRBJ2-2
TGTGCCAGCAGCTCGGGGGGCGCAAGCACCGGGGAGCTGTTTTTT
CASSSGGASTGELFF
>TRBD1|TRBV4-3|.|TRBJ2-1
TGCGCCAGCAGCCCTCTTCCCGGGACAGGGAGCGATGAGCAGTTCTTC
CASSPLPGTGSDEQFF
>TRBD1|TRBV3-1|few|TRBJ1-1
TGTGCCAGCAGCCCAACACAGGGGGCAGGGTCTGAAGCTTTCTTT
CASSPTQGAGSEAFF
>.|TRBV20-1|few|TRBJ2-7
TGCAGTGCTAGACCTACAGCTTCCTACGAGCAGTACTTC
CSARPTASYEQYF
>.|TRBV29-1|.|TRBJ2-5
TGCAGCGTTGAAGGAGTGGGAATATCAGAGACCCAGTACTTC
CSVEGVGISETQYF
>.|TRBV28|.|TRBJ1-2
TGTGCCAGCAGTTTATTGGGGGGTCGGGCCTATGGCTACACCTTC
CASSLLGGRAYGYTF
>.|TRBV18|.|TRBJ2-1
TGTGCCAGCTCTCCAACGGGGTCCTACAATGAGCAGTTCTTC
CASSPTGSYNEQFF
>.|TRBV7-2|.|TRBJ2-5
TGTGCCAGCAGCCTAGAACGGAGGGAGACCCAGTACTTC
CASSLERRETQYF
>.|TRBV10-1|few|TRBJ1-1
TGCGCCAGCAGTCGGGGCGGCACTCCCATGAACACTGAAGCTTTCTTT
CASSRGGTPMNTEAFF
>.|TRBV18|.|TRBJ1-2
TGTGCCAGCTCACCACAACCCCTCACGGGCTACACCTTC
CASSPQPLTGYTF
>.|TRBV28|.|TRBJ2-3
TGTGCCAGCAGGTTATCCGGGGGGCGATCAGATACGCAGTATTTT
CASRLSGGRSDTQYF
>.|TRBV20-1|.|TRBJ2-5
TGCAGTGCTACAGGAGCGGCCCAAGAGACCCAGTACTTC
CSATGAAQETQYF
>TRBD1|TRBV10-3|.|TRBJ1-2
TGTGCCATCAGTGAACAGGGGGCAGAGGGCTACACCTTC
CAISEQGAEGYTF
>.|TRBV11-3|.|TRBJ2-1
TGTGCCAGCAGCTTCCGGATTTACAATGAGCAGTTCTTC
CASSFRIYNEQFF
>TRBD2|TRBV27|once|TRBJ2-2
TGTGCCAGCAGTTGGTTCACTAGCGGATCCACCGGGGAGCTGTTTTTT
CASSWFTSGSTGELFF
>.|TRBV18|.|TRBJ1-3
TGTGCCAGCTCACCCCCGGCAGTACCTGGAAACACCATATATTTT
CASSPPAVPGNTIYF
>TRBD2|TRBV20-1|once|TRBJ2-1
TGCAGTGCTAGCCGAGGACTAGCGGGGGGGTCCTACAATGAGCAGTTCTTC
CSASRGLAGGSYNEQFF
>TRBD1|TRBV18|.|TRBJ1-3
TGTGCCAGCTCACCAGAGGACAGGGGAAACACCATATATTTT
CASSPEDRGNTIYF
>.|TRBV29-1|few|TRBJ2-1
TGCAGCGTTGTAGCTGGCTCCGATGAGCAGTTCTTC
CSVVAGSDEQFF
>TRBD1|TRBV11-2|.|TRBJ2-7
TGTGCCAGCAGCCCGGGACAGGGGTACGAGCAGTACTTC
CASSPGQGYEQYF
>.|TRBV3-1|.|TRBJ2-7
TGTGCCAGCAGCCAAGATCGAGGACCGAGCTCCTACGAGCAGTACTTC
CASSQDRGPSSYEQYF
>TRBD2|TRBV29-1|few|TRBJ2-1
TGCAGCGTTGGACTAGCGGGATACAATGAGCAGTTCTTC
CSVGLAGYNEQFF
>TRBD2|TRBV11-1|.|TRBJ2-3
TGTGCCAGCAGCCCGCGACTAGCGGGGACTAGCACAGATACGCAGTATTTT
CASSPRLAGTSTDTQYF
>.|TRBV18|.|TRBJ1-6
TGTGCCAGCTCACCACTTCTGGTTGATAATTCACCCCTCCACTTT
CASSPLLVDNSPLHF
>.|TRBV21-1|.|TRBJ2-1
TGTGCCAGCAGCAAAATTTCGAATGAGCAGTTCTTC
CASSKISNEQFF
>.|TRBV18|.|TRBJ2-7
TGTGCCAGCTCACCGGGCAGGGACTCCTACGAGCAGTACTTC
CASSPGRDSYEQYF
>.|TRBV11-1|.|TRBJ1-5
TGTGCCAGCAGCTCGGACCTTTTAGGACAGCCCCAGCATTTT
CASSSDLLGQPQHF
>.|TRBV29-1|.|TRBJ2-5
TGCAGCGTTGAATATTCGGACACTCCCGCGGAGACCCAGTACTTC
CSVEYSDTPAETQYF
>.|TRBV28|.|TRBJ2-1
.
CASSVFWSGRPTEQFF
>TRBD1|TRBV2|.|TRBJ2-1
TGTGCCAGACTCAAGACAGGGAAATGGTACAATGAGCAGTTCTTC
CARLKTGKWYNEQFF
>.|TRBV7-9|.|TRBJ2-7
TGTGCCAGCAGCTTGGGGGTCGAACAGTACTTC
CASSLGVEQYF